These 31 T cell receptor beta chains were sequenced from one sample in a study of regulatory T cells in long-lasting Graves disease. Building of the TCR beta libraries involved iRepertoire HTBI primers and Arm-PCR of CDR3 regions. MiXCR, run by TCRdb on the multiplex PCR reads, gives a single entry per CDR3 protein. This table holds 350,000 to 500,000 distinct CDR3 sequences, 14% found once. Time point of the sample: newly diagnosed GD, antithyroid drugs for less than 3 months. Researchers made the TCR library from RNA that was extracted from PBMCs. These data were also filed under a second study, of T cells in Graves' hyperthyroidism and ophthalmopathy.

The sequencing here drew on peripheral blood mononuclear cells (PBMCs), taken at new diagnosis, from a patient treated with antithyroid drugs. These receptors originate from a woman between 45 and 60 years old with Graves disease.

About this clonotype: The junction departs from germline at one end; a sequencing error may be responsible. The rearrangement joins TRBV6-5 to TRBJ2-7; D might be TRBD1 (6 bases). Germline V gene data show CDR1 as MNHEY and CDR2 as SVGAGI. The CDR3 consists of 16 residues. The CDR3 region is CASSYSVFRTDYKQYF. For the CDR3, the DNA is TGTGCCAGCAGTTACTCCGTTTTCAGGACAGACTACAAGCAGTACTTC.

In its sample, this clonotype was seen a few times. The chain joins TRBV19 to TRBJ2-3, with no clear D. The CDR3 runs to 13 residues. Germline CDR1 is LNHDA and CDR2 is SQIVND (reference sequence). The germline V and J ends were trimmed by 6 bases and 4 bases, with 11 bases remaining between them. This chain's CDR3 is CASREGSADTQYF. CDR3 nucleotides: TGTGCCAGTAGGGAAGGGTCAGCAGATACGCAGTATTTT.

The CDR3 loop is CASRPSRYNEQFF. In nucleotides, the CDR3 is TGTGCCAGCAGACCTAGTAGATACAATGAGCAGTTCTTC. The chain is built from TRBV12-3 or TRBV12-4 and TRBJ2-1; D call uncertain. Trimming took 6 bases from V and 4 from J, leaving 10 bases between them. This CDR3 contains 13 residues.

V usage is TRBV6-1 and J usage is TRBJ2-7; D is perhaps TRBD1 or TRBD2 (5 bases each). The CDR3 sequence is 13 residues long. The germline V and J ends were trimmed by 5 bases and 9 bases, with 17 bases remaining between them. Germline lookup yields CDR1 MNHNS and CDR2 SASEGT. The CDR3 region is CASSPGTRVGQYF. The CDR3 DNA sequence: TGTGCCAGCAGTCCCGGGACCCGTGTAGGGCAGTACTTC.

This clonotype has at least ten counts. The V and J genes are TRBV11-2 and TRBJ1-1; D call uncertain. CDR3 length: 13 residues. Germline V gene lookup returns CDR1 SGHAT and CDR2 FQNNGV. V lost 5 bases, J lost 6 bases, and 13 bases lay in between. The CDR3 protein is CASSPLRAAEAFF. CDR3 DNA: TGTGCCAGCAGCCCACTGCGGGCGGCTGAAGCTTTCTTT. The full variable domain, with the rest looked up from reference TRBV11-2 and TRBJ1-1, is EAGVAQSPRYKIIEKRQSVAFWCNPISGHATLYWYQQILGQGPKLLIQFQNNGVVDDSQLPKDRFSAERLKGVDSTLKIQPAKLEDSAVYLCASSPLRAAEAFFGQGTRLTVV.

This rearrangement joins TRBV7-9 to TRBJ1-1; 9 bases are a match to TRBD1. The CDR3 spans 15 residues. J gave up 10 bases and V 3 bases, and 12 bases lay outside the gene matches. Germline CDR1 reads SEHNR; CDR2 reads FQNEAQ (reference sequence). CDR3 sequence reads: CASSFGTGMMGGAFF. Here the CDR3 DNA reads TGTGCCAGCAGCTTTGGGACAGGGATGATGGGAGGAGCTTTCTTT.

This clonotype occurred many times. The rearrangement joins TRBV28 to TRBJ2-7; D gene ambiguous. The germline V and J ends were trimmed by 10 bases and 2 bases, with 24 bases remaining between them. This CDR3 is 16 amino acids long. From germline, CDR1 is MDHEN and CDR2 SYDVKM. The CDR3 bases are TGTGCCACCCACTTACGCCACAGCTCCGGTCCCTACGAGCAGTACTTC. Encoded protein: CATHLRHSSGPYEQYF.

V and J are TRBV7-8 and TRBJ2-1; the match to TRBD2 covers 16 bases. The V gene end was trimmed by 0 bases and the J gene end by 9 bases; junction bases not matched to a gene: 5. The germline V gene has CDR1 SGHVS and CDR2 FQNEAQ. This CDR3 spans 17 amino acids. The CDR3 sequence: CASSLAGGTSGRGEQFF. Written as DNA, the CDR3 is TGTGCCAGCAGCTTAGCGGGAGGGACTAGCGGGAGGGGTGAGCAGTTCTTC. Combining the CDR3 with reference TRBV7-8 and TRBJ2-1 gives the whole variable domain GAGVSQSPRYKVAKRGQDVALRCDPISGHVSLFWYQQALGQGPEFLTYFQNEAQLDKSGLPSDRFFAERPEGSVSTLKIQRTQQEDSAVYLCASSLAGGTSGRGEQFFGPGTRLTVL.

The rearrangement joins TRBV6-2 or TRBV6-3 to TRBJ2-7, with a tentative D call TRBD2 (6 bases). Between the trimmed V and J ends, which lost 3 bases and 0 bases, there was a span of 9 bases. Germline loops: CDR1 MNHEY, CDR2 SVGEGT. This CDR3 region has 14 residues. The CDR3, as DNA: TGTGCCAGCAGTTATGTAGCGGACTCCTACGAGCAGTACTTC. Translated, it gives CASSYVADSYEQYF.

This clonotype occurred once. The V and J genes are TRBV28 and TRBJ2-7; a weak D match, TRBD1 (5 bases). CDR1 and CDR2 (germline): MDHEN, SYDVKM. This CDR3 comprises 15 residues. Trimming shortened V by 7 bases and J by 0 bases, and 16 bases separated the two germline ends. The CDR3 sequence: CASIEGQAPSYEQYF. The CDR3 DNA is TGTGCCAGCATCGAAGGACAAGCACCCTCCTACGAGCAGTACTTC.

Comment on this clonotype: A read error may produce the germline difference seen at one junction end. V is TRBV4-1 and J is TRBJ2-1; 7 bases map to TRBD2. Germline CDR1 and CDR2: MGHRA and YSYEKL. This CDR3 is built from 14 residues. The CDR3, as DNA: TGTGCCAGCAGCCAGGCGGGGACTAAAAATGAGCAGTTCTTC. Amino acid sequence: CASSQAGTKNEQFF.

This clonotype has only a few counts. V is TRBV19 and J is TRBJ2-7; TRBD1 aligns across 10 bases. V shed 6 bases, J shed 4 bases, and the junction held 9 bases outside the gene matches. This CDR3 has 15 residues. CDR1 LNHDA and CDR2 SQIVND come from the germline V gene (reference sequence). CDR3 coding DNA: TGTGCCAGTAGGAACCCGCGGGACAGGGGTTACGAGCAGTACTTC. It specifies CASRNPRDRGYEQYF.

This clonotype was detected a few times. The genes are TRBV19 and TRBJ1-5; D remains ambiguous. The V gene's germline CDR1 is LNHDA and CDR2 SQIVND (reference sequence). Trimming cost V 11 bases and J 1 base, with 9 bases left between them. This CDR3 contains 12 residues. CDR3: CAAADSNQPQHF. Written as DNA, the CDR3 is TGTGCCGCGGCGGACAGCAATCAGCCCCAGCATTTT.

V is TRBV27 and J is TRBJ2-7, with D unclear. Trimming took 2 bases from V and 2 from J, leaving 10 bases between them. The CDR3 is 14 residues long. In germline, CDR1 is MNHEY, CDR2 SMNVEV (reference sequence). In DNA form, the CDR3 reads TGTGCCAGCAGTTTAGAAGGTATAACCTACGAGCAGTACTTC. Amino acids: CASSLEGITYEQYF.

The CDR3 spells CAEGTGPSTGELFF. CDR3 coding DNA: TGTGCCGAAGGGACCGGTCCGAGCACCGGGGAGCTGTTTTTT. The gene calls are TRBV11-3 and TRBJ2-2; D could derive from TRBD1 or TRBD2 (5 bases each). The CDR3 runs 14 residues. Trimming took 11 bases from V and 4 from J, leaving 17 bases between them. The germline V gene encodes CDR1 SGHNT and CDR2 YENEEA. The variable domain in full, with the rest retrieved from reference TRBV11-3 and TRBJ2-2, is EAGVVQSPRYKIIEKKQPVAFWCNPISGHNTLYWYLQNLGQGPELLIRYENEEAVDDSQLPKDRFSAERLKGVDSTLKIQPAELGDSAVYLCAEGTGPSTGELFFGEGSRLTVL.

The chain combines TRBV5-1 with TRBJ2-2, with D possibly being TRBD2 (6 bases). This CDR3 is built from 17 residues. V lost 2 bases to trimming and J lost 5 bases, with 19 bases between them. Germline V gene lookup returns CDR1 SGHRS and CDR2 YFSETQ. DNA for the CDR3: TGCGCCAGCAGCTTTGTCTCGGGGGTCGGTTGGACCGGGGAGCTGTTTTTT. This translates into CASSFVSGVGWTGELFF.

This clonotype was observed a single time. This may come from a read error, since a much larger clone is one base off. The gene calls are TRBV6-2 or TRBV6-3 and TRBJ2-1; 10 nucleotides agree with TRBD2. V shed 8 bases, J shed 0 bases, and the junction held 10 bases outside the gene matches. CDR3 size: 17 residues. CDR1 is MNHEY, CDR2 SVGEGT, per germline. The CDR3, as DNA: TGTGCCAGCGGCGCGACTAGCGGGCTGAGCTCCTACAATGAGCAGTTCTTC. Translated, it gives CASGATSGLSSYNEQFF.

The table lists this clonotype with many counts. The V and J genes are TRBV28 and TRBJ2-1; D possibly corresponds to TRBD2 (6 bases). The CDR3 has 16 amino acids. V shed 2 bases and J shed 5 bases, with 16 bases lying between them. Germline lookup yields CDR1 MDHEN and CDR2 SYDVKM. CDR3 in amino acids: CASSLPLVEGDNEQFF. The CDR3 coding sequence is TGTGCCAGCAGTTTACCCCTGGTGGAGGGTGACAATGAGCAGTTCTTC.

On this clonotype: Being one base from a much bigger clone, this may be a read error. This chain uses TRBV27 with TRBJ2-1, with D tentatively TRBD2 (6 bases). The CDR3 runs 16 residues. Germline CDR1 reads MNHEY; CDR2 reads SMNVEV (reference sequence). The CDR3 DNA reads as TGTGCCAGCAGTTTATCGCGACTAGGGGCCTACAATGAGCGGTTCTTC. Translated, it gives CASSLSRLGAYNERFF.

The table lists this clonotype with many counts. The DNA of the CDR3 is TGTGCCAGCAGTCCCCCGGGGAGAAAGACCCAGTACTTC. This encodes CASSPPGRKTQYF. The V gene is TRBV6-2 or TRBV6-3, the J gene TRBJ2-5, with TRBD2 as a possible D gene (5 bases). Between the trimmed V and J ends, which lost 5 bases and 6 bases, there was a span of 13 bases. The CDR3 is 13 amino acids. In germline, CDR1 is MNHEY, CDR2 SVGEGT.

This clonotype was picked up many times. J is TRBJ1-2 and V is TRBV12-3 or TRBV12-4, with D uncertain. The CDR3 runs to 14 residues. V gave up 3 bases and J gave up 5 bases, with 13 bases separating them. The CDR3 DNA reads TGTGCCAGCAGTTTCGGGAGATATTTTTATGGCTACACCTTC. Translated: CASSFGRYFYGYTF.

This clonotype was detected ten times or more. The gene calls are TRBV2 and TRBJ2-5, with TRBD1 matching 9 bases. Trimming at V came to 6 bases and at J to 4 bases, leaving 9 bases not matched to a gene. Germline loops: CDR1 SNHLY, CDR2 FYNNEI. The CDR3 is made up of 15 amino acids. CDR3 bases: TGTGCCAGCAGCCAGACAGGGGGAACAGGAGAGACCCAGTACTTC. This gives the protein CASSQTGGTGETQYF.

This clonotype was found many times. V and J are TRBV10-3 and TRBJ1-2; no definite D call. In germline, CDR1 is ENHRY, CDR2 SYGVKD. This CDR3 region has 15 residues. Trimming shortened V by 3 bases and J by 5 bases, and 16 bases separated the two germline ends. CDR3 loop: CAISDLRRPGYGYTF. The CDR3 coding sequence is TGTGCCATCAGTGACCTTCGACGGCCTGGGTATGGCTACACCTTC.

Comments on this clonotype: Given the absence of the conserved phenylalanine or tryptophan at the CDR3 end, a read error is likely. The genes are TRBV4-1 and TRBJ2-7, with a tentative D call TRBD2 (5 bases). The germline V gene encodes CDR1 MGHRA and CDR2 YSYEKL. The V end was cut by 1 base, the J end by 9 bases, with 19 bases between. This CDR3 has 15 amino acids. The CDR3 coding sequence is TGCGCCAGCAGCCAAGCTTCAGAGCGGAATACGGGGCAGTACTGC. Translating it yields CASSQASERNTGQYC.

The J gene is TRBJ2-3, the V gene TRBV6-1; D gene uncertain. CDR3 length equals 15 residues. With 6 bases removed from V and 2 bases from J, the gap between germline ends came to 15 bases. The germline CDR1 and CDR2 sequences are MNHNS and SASEGT. The CDR3 region is CASSPTVGFTDTQYF. The CDR3 DNA reads TGTGCCAGCAGCCCAACCGTGGGCTTCACAGATACGCAGTATTTT.

This clonotype has more than one count but fewer than ten. The J gene is TRBJ1-6, the V gene TRBV3-1; D is undetermined. The CDR3 is 13 residues long. The V gene's germline CDR1 is LGHDT and CDR2 YNNKEL (reference sequence). The ends were cut back, 4 bases at V and 8 bases at J, with 9 bases in the middle. This CDR3 reads CASSPVLDSPLHF. The CDR3 coding sequence is TGTGCCAGCAGCCCGGTCTTGGATTCACCCCTCCACTTT.

J is TRBJ1-5 and V is TRBV19; D ambiguous. This CDR3 spans 17 amino acids. The germline V and J ends were trimmed by 0 bases and 4 bases, with 16 bases remaining between them. Germline V gene data show CDR1 as LNHDA and CDR2 as SQIVND (reference sequence). The CDR3 loop reads CASSIDQRNPENQPQHF. CDR3 DNA: TGTGCCAGTAGTATAGATCAAAGGAATCCAGAGAATCAGCCCCAGCATTTT.

The table lists this clonotype with many counts. V and J are TRBV29-1 and TRBJ2-3; TRBD2 matches 12 bases. This CDR3 region has 15 residues. Trimming at V came to 5 bases and at J to 4 bases, leaving 7 bases not matched to a gene. Germline V gene data show CDR1 as SQVTM and CDR2 as ANQGSEA. CDR3 sequence reads: CSVPSSSGRADTQYF. In DNA form, the CDR3 reads TGCAGCGTTCCCTCTTCTAGCGGGAGGGCAGATACGCAGTATTTT.

Many counts were recorded for this clonotype. The chain is built from TRBV12-5 and TRBJ2-3; D remains ambiguous. CDR1 is LGHNT and CDR2 is FRNRAP in the germline V gene. The CDR3 length is 13 residues. Trimming pared 6 bases from V and 1 base from J, leaving 8 bases between. CDR3 DNA: TGTGCTAGTGGACTCACCGGCACAGATACGCAGTATTTT. This translates into CASGLTGTDTQYF.

This clonotype was found many times. The chain combines TRBV11-2 with TRBJ1-2; D not certain. Trimming stripped 2 bases from V and 4 bases from J, with 8 bases between. The CDR3 runs 13 residues. Germline assignment: CDR1 SGHAT and CDR2 FQNNGV. The CDR3 spells CASSLRAGYGYTF. For the CDR3, the DNA is TGTGCCAGCAGCTTAAGGGCAGGCTATGGCTACACCTTC.

Ten or more counts support this clonotype. The rearrangement uses TRBV7-9 and TRBJ2-1, with a weak D call TRBD1 (5 bases). There are 13 residues in the CDR3. Per germline, CDR1 SEHNR and CDR2 FQNEAQ (reference sequence). Trimming shortened V by 1 base and J by 10 bases, and 11 bases separated the two germline ends. The CDR3 spells CASSLGTWGEQFF. As DNA, the CDR3 is TGTGCCAGCAGCTTAGGGACCTGGGGCGAGCAGTTCTTC. Based on the CDR3 plus reference TRBV7-9 and TRBJ2-1, the full variable domain is DTGVSQNPRHKITKRGQNVTFRCDPISEHNRLYWYRQTLGQGPEFLTYFQNEAQLEKSRLLSDRFSAERPKGSFSTLEIQRTEQGDSAMYLCASSLGTWGEQFFGPGTRLTVL.